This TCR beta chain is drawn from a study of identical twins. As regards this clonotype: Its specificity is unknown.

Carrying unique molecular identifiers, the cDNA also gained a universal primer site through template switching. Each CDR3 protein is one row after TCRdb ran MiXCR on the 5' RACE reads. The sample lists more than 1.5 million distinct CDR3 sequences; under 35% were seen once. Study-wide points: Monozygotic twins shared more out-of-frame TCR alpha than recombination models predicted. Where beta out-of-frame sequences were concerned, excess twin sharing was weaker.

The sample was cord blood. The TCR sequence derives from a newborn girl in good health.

The CDR3 sequence: CSASSIRQGGYSGNQPQHF. CDR3 nucleotides: TGCAGTGCTAGCTCCATTCGGCAGGGCGGTTATAGTGGCAATCAGCCCCAGCATTTT. The V call is TRBV20-1, the J call TRBJ1-5, with TRBD1 as a possible D gene (5 bases). The CDR3 has 19 residues. Per germline, CDR1 DFQATT and CDR2 SNEGSKA (reference sequence). V gave up 3 bases and J gave up 2 bases, with 26 bases separating them.